This T cell receptor (beta chain) originates from a study of radiotherapy plus CTLA-4 blockade in lung cancer. About the research overall: An objective response was seen in about 18% of patients, and disease control in about 30%.

To note about this clone: The antigen remains unidentified.

Focal radiation with ipilimumab CTLA-4 blockade was given to patients with chemo-refractory metastatic non-small-cell lung cancer. TCRdb's table, derived via immunoSEQ multiplex PCR, lists solely in-frame clones and lacks some. This table holds 70,000 to 95,000 clones, over 75% found once. General observations from the study: According to reports, early shifts in blood T cell clones, alongside interferon-beta, forecast response most accurately.

This CDR3 spans 15 amino acids. CDR1 LGHNA and CDR2 YSLEER come from the germline V gene. Trimming removed 0 bases at V and 7 bases at J, with 15 bases between. The gene calls are TRBV4-3 and TRBJ1-2; no clear D gene. The receptor was derived from a human donor with non-small cell lung cancer that progressed on radiotherapy plus ipilimumab. The specimen comprised peripheral blood, sampled from a patient treated with radiotherapy plus ipilimumab. For the CDR3, the DNA is TGCGCCAGCAGCCAAGAGTGGTACGGATCTGGTGGCTACACCTTC. Protein sequence: CASSQEWYGSGGYTF.